Listed below are T cell receptor beta chains from one sample, sequenced in a study of beta chain features in type 1 diabetes. Here immunoSEQ multiplex PCR was the method, and the copy in TCRdb shows in-frame clones only, minus some. Among fewer than 350,000 clones, approximately 16% were seen once, and the ten largest hold less than 0.02%. Sequenced sample: naive CD4+ T cells from blood. These receptors all stem from a man between 18 and 29 years old with type 1 diabetes. CDR3s include the opening cysteine and the closing phenylalanine or tryptophan. Rows may omit the clone size; those that give it use once, few, many or a size class.

j_call | v_call | clone_size | cdr3_aa
TRBJ2-7 | TRBV19 | - | CASSPRDRDLYEQYF
TRBJ1-5 | TRBV9 | few | CASSRHGGVNQPQHF
TRBJ1-2 | TRBV30 | - | CAWSVRGTDGYTF
TRBJ1-6 | TRBV7-2 | - | CASSLSGDSPLHF
TRBJ1-1 | TRBV2 | few | CASREGRTEAFF
TRBJ2-2 | TRBV30 | - | CACPMGRAGELFF
TRBJ1-2 | TRBV5-1 | few | CASSPGTDLGGYTF
TRBJ2-5 | TRBV7-9 | - | CASSFHGTSGQETQYF
TRBJ1-5 | TRBV2 | few | CASSKTTGSSNQPQHF
TRBJ1-2 | TRBV6-6 | few | CASRLPGQGAGGYTF
TRBJ2-1 | TRBV2 | - | CASSELAGGQNEQFF
TRBJ2-3 | TRBV5-1 | - | CASRLTGADTQYF
TRBJ2-7 | TRBV28 | - | CASSTPGDSYEQYF
TRBJ2-3 | TRBV11-2 | few | CASSLGSSGSTDTQYF
TRBJ1-1 | TRBV29-1 | - | CSVRGLNTEAFF
TRBJ2-1 | TRBV19 | - | CASSIEQPNEQFF
TRBJ1-1 | TRBV7-9 | - | CASSFMRDTEAFF
TRBJ2-3 | TRBV5-4 | - | CASSLGGTSTDTQYF
TRBJ2-7 | TRBV5-4 | - | CASSLWQGLAYEQYF
TRBJ2-5 | TRBV6-6 | - | CASSLAGWETQYF
TRBJ1-2 | TRBV30 | few | CAWSGTGTNYGYTF
TRBJ2-7 | TRBV28 | few | CASSPRWEVQYF
TRBJ2-7 | TRBV30 | - | CAWSGQLAYEQYF
TRBJ1-5 | TRBV29-1 | few | CSVGTGVAQPQHF
TRBJ1-6 | TRBV28 | - | CASSSTPGQSWSPLHF
TRBJ2-5 | TRBV25-1 | - | CASSDLGAETQYF
TRBJ1-1 | TRBV5-1 | few | CASSFQGAWTEAFF
TRBJ2-2 | TRBV5-1 | - | CASSFPTGELFF
TRBJ2-5 | TRBV27 | few | CASSLDLGETQYF
TRBJ1-6 | TRBV11-2 | few | CASKTGTGGSPLHF
TRBJ2-1 | TRBV29-1 | - | CSVASGKNNEQFF
TRBJ2-1 | TRBV7-6 | few | CASSSIGQGRSYNEQFF
TRBJ1-2 | TRBV9 | few | CASSPDRDYGYTF
TRBJ2-3 | TRBV9 | few | CASSPGTSGLDTQYF
TRBJ2-1 | TRBV5-1 | - | CASSLSASDEQFF
TRBJ1-6 | TRBV7-9 | few | CASSRRVPNNSPLHF
TRBJ2-7 | TRBV7-2 | few | CASSTWTSGYEQYF
TRBJ1-5 | TRBV7-9 | few | CASSLGGTSNQPQHF
TRBJ2-7 | TRBV5-1 | few | CASALRQGVYEQYF
TRBJ2-7 | TRBV10-3 | few | CAISTEIIYEQYF
TRBJ1-6 | TRBV30 | - | CACRIARPNSPLHF
TRBJ1-4 | TRBV13 | few | CASSFGRVNEKLFF
TRBJ2-7 | TRBV11-2 | - | CASSSKSRSGRIDEQYF
TRBJ2-4 | TRBV6-6 | few | CASTAAGNIQYF
TRBJ2-5 | TRBV6-5 | - | CASSSDRGGETQYF
TRBJ1-1 | TRBV7-9 | - | CANTDRGNTEAFF
TRBJ2-7 | TRBV5-1 | - | CASSRTGAGYEQYF
TRBJ1-1 | TRBV19 | - | CASSKGQLAFF
TRBJ2-2 | TRBV2 | few | CASRTLYTGELFF
TRBJ2-5 | TRBV6-1 | - | CASRPRWVQQETQYF
TRBJ2-6 | TRBV5-1 | few | CASSGGSGANVLTF
TRBJ2-7 | TRBV6-5 | few | CASRLAGVEEQYF
TRBJ2-1 | TRBV4-1 | few | CASSRIEAGLAGNEQFF
TRBJ2-1 | TRBV6-5 | few | CASSSPARGRQFF
TRBJ2-1 | TRBV7-6 | - | CASSLTSGTHNEQFF
TRBJ2-2 | TRBV4-2 | - | CASSRGTSGTGELFF
TRBJ1-2 | TRBV28 | few | CASSLARGWYGYTF
TRBJ2-2 | TRBV7-2 | - | CASSLSPTRGAGELFF
TRBJ1-6 | TRBV6-1 | few | CASSVQDTSSYNSPLHF
TRBJ1-5 | TRBV28 | - | CASSLIAGSSNQPQHF